Following are 21 T cell receptor beta chains from one sample sequenced in a study of blood T cell repertoires in COVID-19. Some clones are missing from TCRdb's copy, which holds only in-frame ones; the method was immunoSEQ multiplex PCR. Among roughly 200,000 clones listed, 88% were seen once. The sequenced sample consisted of peripheral blood. Source of these receptors: a man aged 40-49 years with active or convalescent COVID-19.

This clone has just one count. The chain uses TRBV25-1 and TRBJ2-2, with 13 bases aligning to TRBD2. V lost 5 bases and J lost 6; bases outside the gene matches: 6. Germline V gives CDR1 MGHDK, CDR2 SYGVNS. This CDR3 is built from 16 residues. CDR3 sequence (DNA): TGTGCCAGCAGTCCAGGACTAGCGGGGGAACCCGGGGAGCTGTTTTTT. Translated: CASSPGLAGEPGELFF.

The chain recombines TRBV11-3 with TRBJ2-3; D unresolved. Trimming stripped 5 bases from V and 1 base from J, with 7 bases between. The CDR3 length is 13 residues. Germline CDR1 is SGHNT and CDR2 is YENEEA. The CDR3 DNA reads as TGTGCCAGCAGCACTGGAGGCACAGATACGCAGTATTTT. Protein: CASSTGGTDTQYF. The full variable domain, rest sourced from reference TRBV11-3 and TRBJ2-3, is EAGVVQSPRYKIIEKKQPVAFWCNPISGHNTLYWYLQNLGQGPELLIRYENEEAVDDSQLPKDRFSAERLKGVDSTLKIQPAELGDSAVYLCASSTGGTDTQYFGPGTRLTVL.

The V and J genes are TRBV3-1 (or the pseudogene TRBV3-2) and TRBJ2-3; 14 bases are shared with TRBD2. V lost 4 bases, J lost 8 bases, and 5 bases stayed unmatched. This CDR3 has 15 residues. The germline V gene has CDR1 LGHDT and CDR2 YNNKEL (reference sequence). The CDR3, as DNA: TGTGCCAGCAGCCCCGGGACTAGCGGGGGACTTACGCAGTATTTT. Protein: CASSPGTSGGLTQYF.

This clone was counted a single time. The rearrangement uses TRBV5-1 and TRBJ1-1; D is uncertain. This CDR3 has 14 residues. Germline-derived CDR1 and CDR2 are SGHRS and YFSETQ. Trimming shortened V by 1 base and J by 6 bases, and 13 bases separated the two germline ends. The CDR3 region has the DNA TGCGCCAGCAGCTTGACCGCTGGGCCCGCTGAAGCTTTCTTT. It specifies CASSLTAGPAEAFF.

CDR3 coding DNA: TGTGCCAGCATTATCACAGGGGGGAACACTGAAGCTTTCTTT. It yields the protein CASIITGGNTEAFF. The chain has TRBV27 and TRBJ1-1; 8 positions agree with TRBD1. The length of the CDR3 is 14 residues. Trimming took 7 bases from V and 1 from J; bases not matched to a gene: 5. CDR1 MNHEY and CDR2 SMNVEV come from the germline V gene (reference sequence).

J is TRBJ1-2 and V is TRBV24-1; D might be TRBD1 (5 bases). Trimming took 3 bases from V and 0 from J, leaving 7 bases between them. The CDR3 has 14 amino acids. Germline values: CDR1 KGHDR, CDR2 SFDVKD. CDR3 sequence reads: CATSDTGSNYGYTF. CDR3 sequence (DNA): TGTGCCACCAGTGATACAGGTTCTAACTATGGCTACACCTTC.

The chain carries TRBV27 and TRBJ2-6; D is perhaps TRBD2 (5 bases). The V end lost 5 bases, the J end lost 4 bases, and 12 bases lay between the germline ends. Germline CDR1 MNHEY, CDR2 SMNVEV (reference sequence). This CDR3 comprises 15 residues. This chain's CDR3 is CASSPEGGGANVLTF. CDR3 DNA sequence: TGTGCCAGCAGTCCCGAGGGCGGCGGGGCCAACGTCCTGACTTTC.

The chain recombines TRBV29-1 with TRBJ1-2; D is ambiguous. V was shortened by 4 bases and J by 1 base, with 13 bases between the two germline ends. This CDR3 comprises 14 residues. Germline V CDR1 and CDR2: SQVTM, ANQGSEA. The CDR3 DNA reads as TGCAGCGTTGTTGGGGAGAGAAATAACTATGGCTACACCTTC. Its translation: CSVVGERNNYGYTF. Supplemented by reference TRBV29-1 and TRBJ1-2, the full variable domain reads SAVISQKPSRDICQRGTSLTIQCQVDSQVTMMFWYRQQPGQSLTLIATANQGSEATYESGFVIDKFPISRPNLTFSTLTVSNMSPEDSSIYLCSVVGERNNYGYTFGSGTRLTVV.

This rearrangement joins TRBV2 to TRBJ2-7, with D maybe TRBD1 (6 bases). V was trimmed by 9 bases and J by 2 bases, leaving 17 bases between them. This CDR3 region has 14 residues. The germline gives CDR1 SNHLY, CDR2 FYNNEI. Here the CDR3 DNA reads TGTGCCAGTATCGAGGGGACATTCACCTACGAGCAGTACTTC. Protein: CASIEGTFTYEQYF.

This sequence joins TRBV19 and TRBJ2-2, with D tentatively TRBD1 (6 bases). The CDR3 is made up of 14 amino acids. Germline CDR1 is LNHDA and CDR2 is SQIVND (reference sequence). The germline V and J ends were trimmed by 5 bases and 6 bases, with 13 bases remaining between them. In nucleotides, the CDR3 is TGTGCCAGTAGTCTCCACAGGGACCCCGGGGAGCTGTTTTTT. It is translated as CASSLHRDPGELFF.

The chain joins TRBV20-1 to TRBJ1-4, with D perhaps matching TRBD1 (5 bases). V gave up 6 bases and J gave up 4 bases, with 6 bases separating them. This CDR3 has 11 amino acids. CDR1 and CDR2 (germline): DFQATT, SNEGSKA (reference sequence). This CDR3 reads CSAQGNEKLFF. CDR3 DNA: TGCAGTGCGCAGGGTAATGAAAAACTGTTTTTT.

This clone has just one count. The genes are TRBV6-5 and TRBJ1-5; D uncertain. The CDR3 consists of 13 residues. From germline, CDR1 is MNHEY and CDR2 SVGAGI. V lost 5 bases, J lost 4 bases, and 9 bases lay in between. CDR3 sequence: CASSRSGNQPQHF. The CDR3 bases are TGTGCCAGCAGTAGATCGGGGAATCAGCCCCAGCATTTT.

This clone was detected only once. The chain links TRBV7-2 to TRBJ2-2; TRBD1 matches 10 bases. V gave up 5 bases and J gave up 6 bases; unmatched junction bases: 9. Germline CDR1 reads SGHTA; CDR2 reads FQGNSA. This CDR3 contains 16 residues. CDR3 nucleotide sequence: TGTGCCAGCAGCCCGCAGGGACAGGGGATACCCGGGGAGCTGTTTTTT. It encodes CASSPQGQGIPGELFF.

The CDR3 is CASSLNRVAQYF. The CDR3 nucleotides are TGCGCCAGCAGCCTAAACAGGGTTGCGCAGTATTTT. The J gene is TRBJ2-3, the V gene TRBV5-1, with a weak D call TRBD1 (6 bases). This CDR3 spans 12 amino acids. In germline, CDR1 is SGHRS, CDR2 YFSETQ. Trimming cost V 4 bases and J 10 bases, with 13 bases left between them.

CDR3 in DNA: TGCAGTGCTAGTCCGTTAGAGAAAGATAATTCACCCCTCCACTTT. Its protein is CSASPLEKDNSPLHF. The V and J genes are TRBV20-1 and TRBJ1-6; D gene ambiguous. Germline V CDR1 and CDR2: DFQATT, SNEGSKA (reference sequence). The CDR3 spans 15 residues. Trimming cost V 3 bases and J 5 bases, with 14 bases left between them.

Written as DNA, the CDR3 is TGTGCCAGTAGTACATCGGGATCTGGGGCCAACGTCCTGACTTTC. Protein: CASSTSGSGANVLTF. The chain combines TRBV19 with TRBJ2-6; weak D call: TRBD2 (5 bases). Trimming stripped 4 bases from V and 1 base from J, with 8 bases between. Germline V gives CDR1 LNHDA, CDR2 SQIVND (reference sequence). The CDR3 runs to 15 residues.

This rearrangement joins TRBV11-2 to TRBJ1-5, with D unclear. There are 15 residues in the CDR3. Trimming left V 1 base short and J 0 bases short, with 7 bases between. Germline V lookup: CDR1 SGHAT, CDR2 FQNNGV. CDR3 in DNA: TGTGCCAGCAGCTTAGGCAGATATAGCAATCAGCCCCAGCATTTT. Translation: CASSLGRYSNQPQHF.

The rearrangement links TRBV5-1 to TRBJ1-1; perhaps TRBD1 as D (5 bases). This CDR3 has 16 amino acids. Per the germline V gene, CDR1 is SGHRS and CDR2 is YFSETQ. V dropped 4 bases and J dropped 6 bases, with 22 bases sitting between them. This CDR3 is CASSPGESRVRAEAFF. Written as DNA, the CDR3 is TGCGCCAGCAGCCCGGGGGAAAGTCGGGTAAGAGCTGAAGCTTTCTTT.

This chain links TRBV4-1 with TRBJ1-1; D unclear. Germline loops: CDR1 MGHRA, CDR2 YSYEKL. Trimming stripped 1 base from V and 1 base from J, with 10 bases between. The CDR3 length is 15 residues. The CDR3 spells CASSQASQTNTEAFF. The CDR3 region has the DNA TGCGCCAGCAGCCAAGCATCACAGACGAACACTGAAGCTTTCTTT.

The chain couples TRBV7-2 to TRBJ2-3, with 8 bases identical to TRBD2. The CDR3 has 16 amino acids. The trim removed 2 bases at V and 0 bases at J, leaving 4 bases unmatched. In germline, CDR1 is SGHTA, CDR2 FQGNSA. The CDR3 loop reads CASSLWASGSTDTQYF. DNA of the CDR3: TGTGCCAGCAGCTTATGGGCTAGCGGGAGCACAGATACGCAGTATTTT.

The gene calls are TRBV5-1 and TRBJ2-1, with 9 bases lining up with TRBD2. This CDR3 has 17 amino acids. Germline values: CDR1 SGHRS, CDR2 YFSETQ. The V segment lost 2 bases and the J segment 5 bases; nucleotides outside the gene matches: 11. CDR3 sequence reads: CASSLREGGRGDNEQFF. For the CDR3, the DNA is TGCGCCAGCAGCTTAAGAGAGGGCGGGAGGGGAGACAATGAGCAGTTCTTC.